These 5 T cell receptor beta chains were sequenced from one sample in a study of blood T cell repertoires in COVID-19. Generated by immunoSEQ multiplex PCR, the TCRdb table keeps only in-frame clones and is missing some. Among approximately 150,000 clones listed, over 70% were seen once. Sequencing was carried out using peripheral blood. All receptors come from a man in his sixties or seventies who had recovered from COVID-19.

In the case of this clone: This probably arose from a read error, given a far larger clone one base away. The chain carries TRBV7-2 and TRBJ2-7, with D possibly TRBD2 on 5 matching bases. The germline gives CDR1 SGHTA, CDR2 FQGNSA. CDR3 length: 13 residues. Here the CDR3 reads CASSLDYSYEQYF. CDR3 DNA: TGTGCCAGCAGTTTAGACTACTCCTACGAGCAGTACTTC.

This clone was found once. Mismatch with germline at one junction end may stem from a read error. The chain carries TRBV2 and TRBJ2-4, with D possibly TRBD1 on 5 matching bases. Germline V gene data show CDR1 as SNHLY and CDR2 as FYNNEI. This CDR3 is 15 amino acids long. The CDR3 region is CASSEALVRATIRYF. The CDR3 bases are TGTGCCAGCAGTGAAGCGCTGGTCAGGGCCACCATTCGGTACTTC.

This clone was found a few times. V and J are TRBV12-3 or TRBV12-4 and TRBJ1-1; D gene unclear. V shed 5 bases and J shed 3 bases, with 10 bases lying between them. The CDR3 runs to 13 residues. CDR3 nucleotides: TGTGCCAGCAGTACCGAGTCTTACACTGAAGCTTTCTTT. It translates to CASSTESYTEAFF.

The chain links TRBV7-9 to TRBJ1-2; 8 bases agree with TRBD1. Per the germline V gene, CDR1 is SEHNR and CDR2 is FQNEAQ (reference sequence). After removal of 5 bases from V and 11 bases from J, the junction contained 7 bases not matched to a gene. The CDR3 is 12 residues long. CDR3 in amino acids: CASSLDRDRYTF. For the CDR3, the DNA is TGTGCCAGCAGCCTGGACAGGGACCGGTACACCTTC.

This chain joins TRBV5-8 and TRBJ2-7; D possibly corresponds to TRBD2 (5 bases). Germline-derived CDR1 and CDR2 are SGHTS and YDEGEE. The CDR3 is 15 amino acids. V shed 4 bases and J shed 5 bases, with 19 bases lying between them. CDR3 DNA sequence: TGTGCCAGCAGCCACCGGAGAGGGAAGAACGACGAGCAGTACTTC. Residues: CASSHRRGKNDEQYF.